In its sample, the clone carrying this TCR beta chain was seen a few times. What it recognizes is unknown. PCR involved 60 Vbeta and 13 Jbeta primers. TCRdb keeps only in-frame clones here, not all; method: immunoSEQ multiplex PCR. The sample yields 95,000 to 100,000 clones, approximately 79% seen once. The sample belongs to a study of cytomegalovirus exposure and HLA in healthy donors. As for the study in general: The Caucasian-associated ancestry cluster held roughly 78% of 300 to 500 genotyped donors.

CDR3 size: 14 residues. From germline, CDR1 is MNHNY and CDR2 SVGAGI (reference sequence). Trimming shortened V by 6 bases and J by 3 bases, and 11 bases separated the two germline ends. Broader study findings: In an earlier analysis, about 87% or about 30%: the productive usage of most TCR beta V segments.

Specimen: PBMCs. The chain recombines TRBV6-6 with TRBJ2-2; weak D call: TRBD2 (7 bases). The clonotype originates from a male donor in good health and CMV-seronegative. Here the CDR3 DNA reads TGTGCCAGCAGAGGGGAGGGGGACACCGGGGAGCTGTTTTTT. This sequence encodes CASRGEGDTGELFF.